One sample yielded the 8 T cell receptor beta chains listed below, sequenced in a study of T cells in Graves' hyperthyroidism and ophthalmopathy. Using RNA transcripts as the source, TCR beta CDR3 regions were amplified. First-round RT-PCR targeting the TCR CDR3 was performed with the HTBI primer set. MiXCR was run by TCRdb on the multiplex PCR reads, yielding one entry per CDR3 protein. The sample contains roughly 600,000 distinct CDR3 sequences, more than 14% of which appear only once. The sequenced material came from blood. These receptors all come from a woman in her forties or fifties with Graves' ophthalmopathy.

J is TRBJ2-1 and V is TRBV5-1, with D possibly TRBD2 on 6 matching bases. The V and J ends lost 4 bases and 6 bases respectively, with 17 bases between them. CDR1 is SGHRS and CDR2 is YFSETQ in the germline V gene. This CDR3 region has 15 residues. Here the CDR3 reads CASSPDYLGVNEQFF. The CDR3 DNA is TGCGCCAGCAGCCCGGACTACCTTGGTGTCAATGAGCAGTTCTTC.

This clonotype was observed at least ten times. The CDR3 coding sequence is TGCAGTGCGGCCGGGACTAGTACCAATGAGCAGTTCTTC. Amino acid sequence: CSAAGTSTNEQFF. The gene calls are TRBV20-1 and TRBJ2-1; TRBD2 aligns across 8 bases. V trimming: 6 bases; J trimming: 6 bases; junction bases outside the gene matches: 7. The CDR3 consists of 13 residues. The germline V gene encodes CDR1 DFQATT and CDR2 SNEGSKA (reference sequence).

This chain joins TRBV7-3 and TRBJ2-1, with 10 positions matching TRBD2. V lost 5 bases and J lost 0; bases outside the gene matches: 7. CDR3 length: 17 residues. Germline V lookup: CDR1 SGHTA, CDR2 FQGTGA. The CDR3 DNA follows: TGTGCCAGCAGCAGGCTACCTAGCGGGAGCTCCTACAATGAGCAGTTCTTC. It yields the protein CASSRLPSGSSYNEQFF.

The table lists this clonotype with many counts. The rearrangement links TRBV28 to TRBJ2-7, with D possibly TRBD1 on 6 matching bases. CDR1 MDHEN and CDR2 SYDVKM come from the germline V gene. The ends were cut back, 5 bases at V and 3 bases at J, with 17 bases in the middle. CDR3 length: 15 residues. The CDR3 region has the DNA TGTGCCAGCAGTCCCCGTAGAGGGACATACTACGAGCAGTACTTC. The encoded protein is CASSPRRGTYYEQYF.

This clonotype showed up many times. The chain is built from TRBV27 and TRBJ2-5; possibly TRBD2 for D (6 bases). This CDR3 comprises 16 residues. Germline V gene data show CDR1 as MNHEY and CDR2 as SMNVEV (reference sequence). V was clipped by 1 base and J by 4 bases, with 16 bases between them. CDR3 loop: CASSLLDGGSGETQYF. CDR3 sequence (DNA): TGTGCCAGCAGTTTATTGGATGGGGGGTCGGGAGAGACCCAGTACTTC.

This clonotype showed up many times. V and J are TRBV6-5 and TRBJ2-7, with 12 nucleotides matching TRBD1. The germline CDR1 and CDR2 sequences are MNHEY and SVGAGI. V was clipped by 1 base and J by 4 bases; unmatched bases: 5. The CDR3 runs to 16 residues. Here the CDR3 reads CASSYLGQGAKYEQYF. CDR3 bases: TGTGCCAGCAGTTACTTGGGACAGGGGGCGAAGTACGAGCAGTACTTC.

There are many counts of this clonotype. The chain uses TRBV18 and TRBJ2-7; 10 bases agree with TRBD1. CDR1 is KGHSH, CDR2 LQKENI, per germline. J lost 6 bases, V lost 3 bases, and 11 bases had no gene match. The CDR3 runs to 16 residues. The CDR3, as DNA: TGTGCCAGCTCACCGGTGACAGGGGGCTTCATAGGCGAGCAGTACTTC. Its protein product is CASSPVTGGFIGEQYF.

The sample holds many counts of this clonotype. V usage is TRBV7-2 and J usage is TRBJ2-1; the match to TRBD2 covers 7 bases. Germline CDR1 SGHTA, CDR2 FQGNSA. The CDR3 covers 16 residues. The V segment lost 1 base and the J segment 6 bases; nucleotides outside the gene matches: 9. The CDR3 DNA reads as TGTGCCAGCAGCTTAGTTGGCGGGAGCTTTGTCAATGAGCAGTTCTTC. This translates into CASSLVGGSFVNEQFF.